This is a list of T cell receptor beta chains from one sample in a study of blood T cell repertoires in COVID-19. TCRdb's table, derived via immunoSEQ multiplex PCR, lists solely in-frame clones and lacks some. The sample contains approximately 63,000 clones, around 80% of which appear only once. Sequencing was performed on peripheral blood. The receptor set was obtained from a woman aged 70-85 years with acute or convalescent COVID-19. The CDR3 runs from the conserved cysteine through the conserved F or W. The order of the fields is clone size, J gene, V gene, D gene, CDR3 protein, CDR3 DNA. A D gene is named only where the DNA matches it firmly. Clone size, where shown, is once, few, many, or a class for clones that have expanded.

- TRBJ2-7 TRBV9 TRBD1 CASSVGSGQDYGQYF TGTGCCAGCAGCGTAGGTTCGGGACAGGATTACGGGCAGTACTTC
- TRBJ1-3 TRBV28 - CASGRSGAGNTIYF TGTGCCAGCGGACGCTCAGGGGCTGGAAACACCATATATTTT
- TRBJ1-4 TRBV20-1 - CSAQNEKLFF TGCAGTGCTCAAAATGAAAAACTGTTTTTT
- TRBJ2-3 TRBV7-3 TRBD2 CASSLTSGGADTQYF TGTGCCAGCAGCTTAACTAGCGGGGGGGCGGATACGCAGTATTTT
few TRBJ1-2 TRBV7-9 - CASSLGGDYGYTF TGTGCCAGCAGCTTGGGAGGGGACTATGGCTACACCTTC
few TRBJ2-7 TRBV5-1 TRBD1 CASSPRDRRTYEQYF TGCGCCAGCAGCCCCCGGGACAGGAGAACCTACGAGCAGTACTTC
- TRBJ2-1 TRBV3-1/TRBV3-2 TRBD1 CASSQGQGAYNEQFF TGTGCCAGCAGCCAAGGACAGGGCGCCTACAATGAGCAGTTCTTC
- TRBJ1-3 TRBV5-4 - CASSLYGGGNTIYF TGTGCCAGCAGCTTGTATGGCGGTGGAAACACCATATATTTT
- TRBJ1-1 TRBV14 - CASSQDSRVPGAFF TGTGCCAGCAGCCAAGATTCCCGGGTCCCGGGAGCTTTCTTT
once TRBJ2-3 TRBV6-5 - CASRRSATSTDTQYF TGTGCCAGCAGGCGCTCCGCCACTAGCACAGATACGCAGTATTTT
- TRBJ2-7 TRBV27 TRBD2 CASTRTSGASYEQYF TGTGCCAGCACTCGGACGAGCGGGGCGTCGTACGAGCAGTACTTC
- TRBJ2-5 TRBV7-2 - CASSDGWGDPETQYF TGTGCCAGCAGCGATGGGTGGGGGGATCCCGAGACCCAGTACTTC
- TRBJ1-5 TRBV19 TRBD1 CASTRTGGGNQPQHF TGTGCCAGTACCCGGACAGGGGGTGGCAATCAGCCCCAGCATTTT
few TRBJ1-2 TRBV19 - CASRKGWGRGYGYTF TGTGCCAGTAGGAAGGGGTGGGGCAGGGGCTATGGCTACACCTTC
- TRBJ2-5 TRBV5-4 TRBD2 CASWGGGDETQYF TGTGCCAGTTGGGGGGGAGGGGACGAGACCCAGTACTTC
- TRBJ1-1 TRBV19 - CPSGYTEAFF TGTCCCTCGGGGTACACTGAAGCTTTCTTT
many TRBJ2-2 TRBV28 - CASSPSTGQYGAGELFF TGTGCCAGCAGCCCTTCGACAGGCCAATATGGAGCCGGGGAGCTGTTTTTT
- TRBJ1-1 TRBV27 - CASSKDSGRHTEAFF TGTGCCAGCAGTAAGGATTCAGGGCGGCACACTGAAGCTTTCTTT
- TRBJ1-6 TRBV18 TRBD1 CASSPGQGRESLHF TGTGCCAGCTCACCGGGACAGGGAAGGGAATCCCTCCACTTT
- TRBJ1-2 TRBV5-1 - CASSLGDSYRGYTF TGCGCCAGCAGCTTGGGGGACTCTTACCGTGGCTACACCTTC
- TRBJ1-6 TRBV7-8 - CASSWAGVGSPLHF TGTGCCAGCAGCTGGGCGGGGGTAGGTTCACCCCTCCACTTT
- TRBJ2-5 TRBV19 - CASSLQETQYF TGTGCCAGTAGTTTACAAGAGACCCAGTACTTC
- TRBJ1-5 TRBV19 TRBD1 CASGETGRRNQPQHF TGTGCCAGCGGGGAGACAGGGAGGCGGAATCAGCCCCAGCATTTT
- TRBJ2-2 TRBV5-4 TRBD2 CASSNGGARSTGELFF TGTGCCAGCAGCAACGGGGGGGCCCGTAGCACCGGGGAGCTGTTTTTT
few TRBJ2-1 TRBV4-3 TRBD2 CASSRPPAGTSGGPSSYNEQFF TGCGCCAGCAGCAGACCCCCAGCCGGGACTAGCGGGGGCCCTAGCTCCTACAATGAGCAGTTCTTC
- TRBJ1-6 TRBV19 - CASSWGFHSPLHF TGTGCCAGTAGTTGGGGCTTCCATTCACCCCTCCACTTT
few TRBJ2-3 TRBV2 - CACTLTDTQYF TGTGCCTGTACTCTAACAGATACGCAGTATTTT
- TRBJ1-1 TRBV28 TRBD1 CASSSTGDTEAFF TGTGCCAGCAGTTCGACAGGGGACACTGAAGCTTTCTTT
once TRBJ2-1 TRBV24-1 - CATSERQGRQFF TGTGCCACCAGTGAAAGGCAGGGTCGGCAGTTCTTC